The 31 T cell receptor beta chains reported below all come from one sample, sequenced in a study of cytomegalovirus exposure and HLA in healthy donors. The PCR made use of 60 Vbeta and 13 Jbeta primers. Profiling relied on immunoSEQ multiplex PCR, and the TCRdb table lists in-frame clones only, not all of them. The sample consists of more than 45,000 clones, about 70% of them appearing once. The sample comprised PBMCs. The source of these receptors is a woman between 55 and 75 years old in good health and CMV-seropositive.

The chain has TRBV7-2 and TRBJ1-1; no definite D call. The CDR3 runs to 14 residues. Per the germline V gene, CDR1 is SGHTA and CDR2 is FQGNSA. Trimming cost V 1 base and J 1 base, with 7 bases left between them. CDR3 DNA sequence: TGTGCCAGCAGCTTAGTCCCGGGGAACACTGAAGCTTTCTTT. Amino acids: CASSLVPGNTEAFF. The full variable domain, rest sourced from reference TRBV7-2 and TRBJ1-1, is GAGVSQSPSNKVTEKGKDVELRCDPISGHTALYWYRQSLGQGLEFLIYFQGNSAPDKSGLPSDRFSAERTGGSVSTLTIQRTQQEDSAVYLCASSLVPGNTEAFFGQGTRLTVV.

This rearrangement joins TRBV6-5 to TRBJ1-2, with 11 bases identical to TRBD1. Trimming cost V 0 bases and J 4 bases; bases outside gene matches: 4. This CDR3 region has 16 residues. Looked up from germline, CDR1 is MNHEY and CDR2 is SVGAGI. The CDR3 DNA sequence: TGTGCCAGCAGTTACTCGATGGGGACAGGGGGCTATGGCTACACCTTC. It translates to CASSYSMGTGGYGYTF.

The gene calls are TRBV18 and TRBJ2-5, with 11 bases matching TRBD1. The V segment lost 1 base and the J segment 11 bases; nucleotides outside the gene matches: 24. The CDR3 covers 20 residues. Per the germline V gene, CDR1 is KGHSH and CDR2 is LQKENI. CDR3 sequence (DNA): TGTGCCAGCTCACCACTGGGACAGGGGGAAGGGGGGTTCCCACTACGAGCGCAGTACTTC. Translating gives CASSPLGQGEGGFPLRAQYF. The full variable domain, completed using reference TRBV18 and TRBJ2-5, is NAGVMQNPRHLVRRRGQEARLRCSPMKGHSHVYWYRQLPEEGLKFMVYLQKENIIDESGMPKERFSAEFPKEGPSILRIQQVVRGDSAAYFCASSPLGQGEGGFPLRAQYFGPGTRLLVL.

This sequence joins TRBV2 and TRBJ1-4; D not resolved. Germline CDR1 SNHLY, CDR2 FYNNEI. This CDR3 region has 17 residues. Trimming pared 2 bases from V and 0 bases from J, leaving 13 bases between. CDR3 protein: CASSEPSLHSTNEKLFF. The CDR3 bases are TGTGCCAGCAGTGAACCCAGTTTACATTCAACTAATGAAAAACTGTTTTTT.

The chain joins TRBV18 to TRBJ1-1, with D tentatively TRBD1 (5 bases). The CDR3 has 12 residues. Germline values: CDR1 KGHSH, CDR2 LQKENI. The ends were cut back, 1 base at V and 5 bases at J, with 5 bases in the middle. The CDR3 is CASSPQGTEAFF. The CDR3 DNA reads TGTGCCAGCTCACCACAGGGGACTGAAGCTTTCTTT.

This rearrangement joins TRBV4-1 to TRBJ2-5, with D perhaps TRBD1 (6 bases). Trimming removed 1 base at V and 3 bases at J, with 18 bases between. The CDR3 runs 17 residues. Germline lookup yields CDR1 MGHRA and CDR2 YSYEKL. The DNA for the CDR3 is TGCGCCAGCAGCCAAGTACGGGACGCACAGGGAAAAGAGACCCAGTACTTC. It codes for CASSQVRDAQGKETQYF.

This chain connects TRBV5-1 to TRBJ2-2; D uncertain. The V gene's germline CDR1 is SGHRS and CDR2 YFSETQ. The CDR3 is made up of 16 amino acids. Trimming stripped 1 base from V and 0 bases from J, with 10 bases between. This chain's CDR3 is CASSLITQANTGELFF. CDR3 bases: TGCGCCAGCAGCTTGATAACGCAGGCGAACACCGGGGAGCTGTTTTTT.

This sequence joins TRBV7-7 and TRBJ2-5; 8 bases fit TRBD2. The last part of the DNA fits TRBJ2-7 better; the J call may be wrong. From germline, CDR1 is SSHAT and CDR2 FNYEAQ (reference sequence). The CDR3 length is 13 residues. Here the CDR3 reads CASSPGGGSEQYF. CDR3 in DNA: TGTGCCAGCAGCCCGGGGGGGGGCTCCGAGCAGTACTTC.

In the case of this clone: This sequence is one base from a far larger clone and is likely a read error. The sample holds other DNA sequences that translate to the same CDR3. The rearrangement uses TRBV11-2 and TRBJ1-5, with D possibly matching TRBD1 (6 bases). Trimming took off 5 bases at V and 3 bases at J, with 17 bases between the two ends. The CDR3 runs to 16 residues. CDR1 and CDR2 (germline): SGHAT, FQNNGV. CDR3 sequence (DNA): TGTGCCAGCAGCCAATACAAGGACAGCCCCAATCAGCCCCAGCATTTT. The encoded protein is CASSQYKDSPNQPQHF. Complete variable domain (other parts from reference TRBV11-2 and TRBJ1-5): EAGVAQSPRYKIIEKRQSVAFWCNPISGHATLYWYQQILGQGPKLLIQFQNNGVVDDSQLPKDRFSAERLKGVDSTLKIQPAKLEDSAVYLCASSQYKDSPNQPQHFGDGTRLSIL.

The chain links TRBV7-9 to TRBJ1-3, with D hard to call. Germline CDR1 is SEHNR and CDR2 is FQNEAQ (reference sequence). Trimming took off 7 bases at V and 4 bases at J, with 11 bases between the two ends. The CDR3 spans 13 residues. In nucleotides, the CDR3 is TGTGCCAGCACCCCAGCGGACGGAAACACCATATATTTT. Its translation: CASTPADGNTIYF.

The V call is TRBV7-2, the J call TRBJ2-1; D gene uncertain. The V gene lost 2 bases and the J gene lost 7 bases, with 6 bases spanning the gap. The CDR3 runs 12 residues. Germline V lookup: CDR1 SGHTA, CDR2 FQGNSA. CDR3 amino acids: CASSLFRNEQFF. In DNA, the CDR3 is TGTGCCAGCAGCTTATTCCGGAATGAGCAGTTCTTC.

The chain combines TRBV7-2 with TRBJ2-7; the match to TRBD1 covers 7 bases. The CDR3 has 13 residues. Trimming cost V 4 bases and J 3 bases; bases outside gene matches: 3. Germline CDR1 SGHTA, CDR2 FQGNSA. DNA for the CDR3: TGTGCCAGCAGCTCGGGACAGTTCTACGAGCAGTACTTC. The encoded protein is CASSSGQFYEQYF.

The rearrangement links TRBV27 to TRBJ2-7; 9 bases are shared with TRBD1. From germline, CDR1 is MNHEY and CDR2 SMNVEV (reference sequence). J gave up 7 bases and V 4 bases, and 8 bases lay outside the gene matches. The CDR3 has 14 amino acids. The CDR3 region is CASSSPGTGREQYF. For the CDR3, the DNA is TGTGCCAGCAGTTCACCCGGGACAGGGAGAGAGCAGTACTTC.

The rearrangement uses TRBV11-3 and TRBJ2-3, with TRBD1 as a possible D gene (7 bases). V was trimmed by 4 bases and J by 1 base, leaving 15 bases between them. The CDR3 contains 16 residues. CDR1 and CDR2 from the germline V gene are SGHNT and YENEEA. The CDR3 spells CASSSGGGLGTDTQYF. The DNA for the CDR3 is TGTGCCAGCAGCTCAGGAGGGGGCCTTGGCACAGATACGCAGTATTTT.

The chain uses TRBV30 and TRBJ1-1, with a weak D call TRBD1 (5 bases). CDR1 and CDR2 from the germline V gene are GTSNPN and SVGIG (reference sequence). CDR3 length: 14 residues. The V gene lost 7 bases and the J gene lost 4 bases, with 19 bases spanning the gap. The CDR3 region is CASIGHLVGTEAFF. In DNA form, the CDR3 reads TGTGCCTCCATCGGACACTTGGTGGGCACTGAAGCTTTCTTT.

The chain recombines TRBV29-1 with TRBJ1-1; TRBD1 matches 10 bases. The CDR3 loop spans 14 amino acids. J was trimmed by 3 bases and V by 1 base; bases with no gene match: 2. Germline V CDR1 and CDR2: SQVTM, ANQGSEA. This CDR3 reads CSVEGQGAYTEAFF. CDR3 nucleotides: TGCAGCGTTGAAGGACAGGGGGCCTACACTGAAGCTTTCTTT.

The CDR3 sequence is CASSKAGGYYNEQFF. The CDR3 DNA reads TGTGCCAGCAGCAAAGCGGGGGGGTACTACAATGAGCAGTTCTTC. This chain uses TRBV11-3 with TRBJ2-1; 10 bases align to TRBD2. The CDR3 consists of 15 residues. The V segment lost 5 bases and the J segment 3 bases; nucleotides outside the gene matches: 4. In germline, CDR1 is SGHNT, CDR2 YENEEA.

This clone is medium-sized within its sample. This rearrangement joins TRBV27 to TRBJ2-1, with 9 bases fitting TRBD2. The germline V gene encodes CDR1 MNHEY and CDR2 SMNVEV (reference sequence). The trim removed 2 bases at V and 4 bases at J, leaving 6 bases unmatched. The CDR3 is made up of 16 amino acids. DNA of the CDR3: TGTGCCAGCAGTTTAGTTGCGGGGGGGCCATACAATGAGCAGTTCTTC. The encoded protein is CASSLVAGGPYNEQFF.

As DNA, the CDR3 is TGCAGTGCTATCCCGGGGGGCGAGCAGTTCTTC. It translates to CSAIPGGEQFF. The rearrangement joins TRBV20-1 to TRBJ2-1, with D possibly matching TRBD2 (7 bases). This CDR3 has 11 residues. Trimming pared 4 bases from V and 10 bases from J, leaving 11 bases between. The germline V gene has CDR1 DFQATT and CDR2 SNEGSKA (reference sequence).

The chain carries TRBV19 and TRBJ1-1, with D possibly TRBD1 on 5 matching bases. The CDR3 loop spans 13 amino acids. V dropped 3 bases and J dropped 4 bases, with 9 bases sitting between them. Germline assignment: CDR1 LNHDA and CDR2 SQIVND (reference sequence). CDR3 protein: CASSMQGSTEAFF. CDR3 bases: TGTGCCAGTAGTATGCAGGGAAGCACTGAAGCTTTCTTT.

The rearrangement joins TRBV6-5 to TRBJ2-7; TRBD2 is a possible D gene (7 bases). This CDR3 contains 15 residues. V lost 8 bases and J lost 2, with 19 bases in between. Per germline, CDR1 MNHEY and CDR2 SVGAGI. The CDR3 loop is CASRGAFQNTYEQYF. In nucleotides, the CDR3 is TGTGCCAGCCGGGGGGCGTTCCAAAATACCTACGAGCAGTACTTC.

The chain has TRBV9 and TRBJ1-6; 10 nucleotides align to TRBD1. The trim removed 0 bases at V and 4 bases at J, leaving 4 bases unmatched. This CDR3 is 17 amino acids long. Germline-derived CDR1 and CDR2 are SGDLS and YYNGEE. The chain's CDR3 is CASSVAGQGNYNSPLHF. The CDR3 DNA reads as TGTGCCAGCAGCGTAGCGGGACAGGGGAATTATAATTCACCCCTCCACTTT.

This clone has only one observation. The chain couples TRBV9 to TRBJ2-1; possibly TRBD1 for D (5 bases). V was clipped by 0 bases and J by 8 bases, with 21 bases between them. The CDR3 has 17 amino acids. Germline V gene lookup returns CDR1 SGDLS and CDR2 YYNGEE. The CDR3 here is CASSVEGLGIGRDEQFF. CDR3 nucleotides: TGTGCCAGCAGCGTAGAGGGTCTAGGAATCGGCAGGGATGAGCAGTTCTTC.

The rearrangement joins TRBV7-2 to TRBJ2-5; D gene unclear. The CDR3 has 12 residues. Germline V CDR1 and CDR2: SGHTA, FQGNSA. V lost 3 bases and J lost 5, with 7 bases in between. In DNA form, the CDR3 reads TGTGCCAGCAGCTTTGTCGGGGAGACCCAGTACTTC. This sequence encodes CASSFVGETQYF.

The chain recombines TRBV7-9 with TRBJ1-6; D is unclear. The CDR3 is 17 amino acids. CDR1 and CDR2 (germline): SEHNR, FQNEAQ (reference sequence). Deletions cut 1 base from V and 0 bases from J, with 10 bases between. The CDR3 bases are TGTGCCAGCAGCTTAGTTGTTCTGAGCTCCTATAATTCACCCCTCCACTTT. The encoded protein is CASSLVVLSSYNSPLHF.

This clone occurred once. The chain recombines TRBV13 with TRBJ2-2; D is perhaps TRBD2 (6 bases). CDR3 length: 14 amino acids. The V gene lost 5 bases and the J gene lost 6 bases, with 13 bases spanning the gap. In germline, CDR1 is PRHDT, CDR2 FYEKMQ (reference sequence). CDR3 DNA sequence: TGTGCCAGCAGCCGGCAGGAGGGGTCCGGGGAGCTGTTTTTT. Its translation is CASSRQEGSGELFF.

This clone has only a few counts. This chain joins TRBV10-3 and TRBJ2-3; 9 nucleotides align to TRBD2. The J segment lost 4 bases and the V segment lost 2 bases, leaving 7 bases of the junction unmatched. Germline lookup yields CDR1 ENHRY and CDR2 SYGVKD. This CDR3 spans 16 amino acids. Written as DNA, the CDR3 is TGTGCCATCAGTGAGGCGCGGGGGGGCGATGCAGATACGCAGTATTTT. Translated: CAISEARGGDADTQYF.

J is TRBJ1-3 and V is TRBV7-2, with D possibly TRBD1 on 6 matching bases. The CDR3 runs 14 residues. The germline V and J ends were trimmed by 3 bases and 1 base, with 7 bases remaining between them. Germline lookup yields CDR1 SGHTA and CDR2 FQGNSA. In DNA, the CDR3 is TGTGCCAGCAGCTTCACAGGGTCTGGAAACACCATATATTTT. It specifies CASSFTGSGNTIYF.

This clone was counted once. The chain couples TRBV7-9 to TRBJ1-5, with D uncertain. V shed 3 bases and J shed 4 bases, with 7 bases lying between them. The CDR3 has 13 amino acids. Germline values: CDR1 SEHNR, CDR2 FQNEAQ (reference sequence). The CDR3 region is CASSFSENQPQHF. DNA of the CDR3: TGTGCCAGCAGCTTCTCAGAAAATCAGCCCCAGCATTTT. Variable domain in full (rest from reference TRBV7-9 and TRBJ1-5): DTGVSQNPRHKITKRGQNVTFRCDPISEHNRLYWYRQTLGQGPEFLTYFQNEAQLEKSRLLSDRFSAERPKGSFSTLEIQRTEQGDSAMYLCASSFSENQPQHFGDGTRLSIL.

This chain links TRBV11-2 with TRBJ1-2; D is undetermined. The germline V and J ends were trimmed by 0 bases and 2 bases, with 16 bases remaining between them. The germline gives CDR1 SGHAT, CDR2 FQNNGV. This CDR3 spans 17 amino acids. CDR3 protein: CASSLDSDTLNNYGYTF. CDR3 DNA: TGTGCCAGCAGCTTAGATTCAGACACCCTGAACAACTATGGCTACACCTTC.

The rearrangement uses TRBV7-9 and TRBJ2-5; 11 bases map to TRBD2. The length of the CDR3 is 15 residues. The V gene end was trimmed by 3 bases and the J gene end by 4 bases; junction bases not matched to a gene: 4. Germline V gene lookup returns CDR1 SEHNR and CDR2 FQNEAQ (reference sequence). CDR3 in DNA: TGTGCCAGCAGCTTTAGCGGGGGGGCGATAGAGACCCAGTACTTC. This codes for CASSFSGGAIETQYF. The whole variable domain, filled in from reference TRBV7-9 and TRBJ2-5, reads DTGVSQNPRHKITKRGQNVTFRCDPISEHNRLYWYRQTLGQGPEFLTYFQNEAQLEKSRLLSDRFSAERPKGSFSTLEIQRTEQGDSAMYLCASSFSGGAIETQYFGPGTRLLVL.